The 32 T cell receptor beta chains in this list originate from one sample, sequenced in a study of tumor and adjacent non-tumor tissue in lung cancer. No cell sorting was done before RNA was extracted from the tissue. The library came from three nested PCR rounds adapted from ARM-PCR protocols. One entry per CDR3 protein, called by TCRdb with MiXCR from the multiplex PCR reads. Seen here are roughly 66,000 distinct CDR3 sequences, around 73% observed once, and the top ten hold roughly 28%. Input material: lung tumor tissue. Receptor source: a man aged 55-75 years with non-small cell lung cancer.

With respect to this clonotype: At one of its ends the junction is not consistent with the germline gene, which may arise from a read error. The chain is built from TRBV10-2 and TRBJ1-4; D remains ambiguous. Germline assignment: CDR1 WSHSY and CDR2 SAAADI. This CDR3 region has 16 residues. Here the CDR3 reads CTSSVGPVATNEKLFF. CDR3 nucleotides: TGCACCAGCAGTGTCGGTCCGGTTGCAACTAATGAAAAACTATTTTTT.

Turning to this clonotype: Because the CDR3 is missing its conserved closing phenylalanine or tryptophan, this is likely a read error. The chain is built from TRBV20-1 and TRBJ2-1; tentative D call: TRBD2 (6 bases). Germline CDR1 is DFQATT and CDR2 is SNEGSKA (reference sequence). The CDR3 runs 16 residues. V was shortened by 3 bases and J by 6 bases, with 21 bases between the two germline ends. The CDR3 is CSASSRGLAASNEQFI. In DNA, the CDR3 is TGCAGTGCTAGTAGTAGGGGATTAGCGGCGTCCAATGAGCAGTTCATC.

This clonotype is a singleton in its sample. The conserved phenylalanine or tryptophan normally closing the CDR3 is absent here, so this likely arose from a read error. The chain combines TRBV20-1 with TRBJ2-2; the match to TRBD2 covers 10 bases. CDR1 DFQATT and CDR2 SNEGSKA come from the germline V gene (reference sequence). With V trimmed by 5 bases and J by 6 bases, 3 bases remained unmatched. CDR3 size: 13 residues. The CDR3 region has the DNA TGCAGTGCTCGTCTAGCGGGAGCCGGGGAGCTGTTTTCT. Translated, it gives CSARLAGAGELFS.

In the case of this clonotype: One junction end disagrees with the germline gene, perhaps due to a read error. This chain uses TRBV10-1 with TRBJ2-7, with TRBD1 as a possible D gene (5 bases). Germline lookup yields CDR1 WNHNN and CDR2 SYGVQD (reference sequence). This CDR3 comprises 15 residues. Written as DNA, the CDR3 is TGCGCCAGCAGGCGTACTACGACAGAGGTCTACGAGCAGTATTTC. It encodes CASRRTTTEVYEQYF.

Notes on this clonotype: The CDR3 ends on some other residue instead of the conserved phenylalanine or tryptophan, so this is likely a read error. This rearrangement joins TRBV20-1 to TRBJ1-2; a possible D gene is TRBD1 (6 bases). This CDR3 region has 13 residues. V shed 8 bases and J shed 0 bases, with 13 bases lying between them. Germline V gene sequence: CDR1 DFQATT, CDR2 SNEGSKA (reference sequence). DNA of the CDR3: TGCAGTACCAGATCAGGGGCTAACTATGGCTACACCTCC. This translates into CSTRSGANYGYTS.

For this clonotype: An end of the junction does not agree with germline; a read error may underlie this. CDR3 sequence: CSSTDLSGHSRTDTLYF. Written as DNA, the CDR3 is TGCTCCAGTACGGACTTGAGCGGACACTCGCGCACAGATACGCTGTATTTT. This chain connects TRBV10-2 to TRBJ2-3, with D possibly being TRBD1 or TRBD2 (5 bases each). The CDR3 is made up of 17 amino acids. Germline CDR1 WSHSY, CDR2 SAAADI.

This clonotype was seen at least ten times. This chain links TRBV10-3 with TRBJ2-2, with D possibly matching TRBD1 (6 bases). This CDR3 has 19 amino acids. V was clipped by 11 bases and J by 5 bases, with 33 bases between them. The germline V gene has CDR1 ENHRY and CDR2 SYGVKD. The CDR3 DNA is TGTGCCTCCGAACCATTCCGGGACACCGTTCTTGGATGGACCGGGGAGCTGTTTTTT. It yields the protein CASEPFRDTVLGWTGELFF.

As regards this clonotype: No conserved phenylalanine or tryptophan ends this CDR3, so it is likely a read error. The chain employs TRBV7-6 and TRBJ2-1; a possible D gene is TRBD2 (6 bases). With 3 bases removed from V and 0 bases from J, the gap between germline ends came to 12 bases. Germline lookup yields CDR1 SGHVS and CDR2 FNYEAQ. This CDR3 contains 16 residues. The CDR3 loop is CASSFLTGDSYNEQFI. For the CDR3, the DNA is TGTGCCAGCAGCTTTCTTACGGGGGACTCCTACAATGAGCAGTTCATC.

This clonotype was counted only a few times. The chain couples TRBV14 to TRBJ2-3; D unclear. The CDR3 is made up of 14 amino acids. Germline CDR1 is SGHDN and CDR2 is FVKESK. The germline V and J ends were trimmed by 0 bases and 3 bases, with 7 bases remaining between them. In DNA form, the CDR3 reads TGTGCCAGCAGCCAAGATCTAACGACAGATACGCAGTATTTT. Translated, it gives CASSQDLTTDTQYF.

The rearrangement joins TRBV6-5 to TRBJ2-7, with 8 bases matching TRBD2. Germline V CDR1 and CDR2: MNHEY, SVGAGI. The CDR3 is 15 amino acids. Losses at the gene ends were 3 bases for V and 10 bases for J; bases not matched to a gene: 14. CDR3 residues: CASSYSRREAGEQYF. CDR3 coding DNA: TGTGCCAGCAGTTATTCGAGGCGGGAGGCGGGCGAACAGTACTTC.

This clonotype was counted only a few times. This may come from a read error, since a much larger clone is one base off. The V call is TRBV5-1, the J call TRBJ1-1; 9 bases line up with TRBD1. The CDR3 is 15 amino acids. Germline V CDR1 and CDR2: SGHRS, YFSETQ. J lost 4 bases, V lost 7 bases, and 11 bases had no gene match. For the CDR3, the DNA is TGCGCCAGCTTTCTCGAGCGGGACAGGGTCACTGAAGCTTTCTTT. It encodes CASFLERDRVTEAFF.

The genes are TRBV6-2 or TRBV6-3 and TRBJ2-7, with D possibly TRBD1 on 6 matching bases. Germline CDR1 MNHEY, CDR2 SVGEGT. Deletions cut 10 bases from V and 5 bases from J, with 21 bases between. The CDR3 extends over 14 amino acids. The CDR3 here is CATERDNTTHEQYF. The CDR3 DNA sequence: TGTGCCACGGAACGGGACAACACGACTCACGAGCAGTACTTC.

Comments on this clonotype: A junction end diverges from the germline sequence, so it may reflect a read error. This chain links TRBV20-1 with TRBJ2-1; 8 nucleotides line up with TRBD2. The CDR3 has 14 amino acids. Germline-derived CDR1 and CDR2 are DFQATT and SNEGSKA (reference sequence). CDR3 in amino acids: CGARDQRTSCEHFF. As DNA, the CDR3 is TGCGGTGCTAGAGATCAACGGACTAGCTGTGAGCACTTCTTC.

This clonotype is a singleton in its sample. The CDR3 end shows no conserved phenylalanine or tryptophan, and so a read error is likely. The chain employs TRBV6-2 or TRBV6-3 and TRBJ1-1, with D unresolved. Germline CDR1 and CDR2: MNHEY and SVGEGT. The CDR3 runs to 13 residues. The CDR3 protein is CARILQMNTQAFL. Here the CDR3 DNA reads TGTGCCAGAATATTACAGATGAACACTCAAGCTTTCCTT.

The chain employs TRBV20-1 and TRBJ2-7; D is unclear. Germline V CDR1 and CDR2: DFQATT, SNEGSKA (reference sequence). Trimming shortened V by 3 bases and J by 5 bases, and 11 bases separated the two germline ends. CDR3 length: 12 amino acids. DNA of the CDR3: TGCAGTGCTAGTTGGTGGCCTGACGAGCAGTACTTC. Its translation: CSASWWPDEQYF.

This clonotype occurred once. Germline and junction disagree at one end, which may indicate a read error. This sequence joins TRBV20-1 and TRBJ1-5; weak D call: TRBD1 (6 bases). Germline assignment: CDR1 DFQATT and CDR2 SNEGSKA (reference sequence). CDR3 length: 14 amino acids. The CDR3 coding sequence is TGCAGTGCTAGTGGCCCAATAGGGGGTCAGCCCCAGCAGTTT. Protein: CSASGPIGGQPQQF.

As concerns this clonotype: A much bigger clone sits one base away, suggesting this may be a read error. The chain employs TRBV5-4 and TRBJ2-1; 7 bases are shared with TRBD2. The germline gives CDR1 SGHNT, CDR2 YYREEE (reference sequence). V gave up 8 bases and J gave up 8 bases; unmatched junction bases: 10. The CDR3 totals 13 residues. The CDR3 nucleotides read TGTGCCAGAAGCGGGGCCCCAATGTATGAGCAGTTCTTC. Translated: CARSGAPMYEQFF.

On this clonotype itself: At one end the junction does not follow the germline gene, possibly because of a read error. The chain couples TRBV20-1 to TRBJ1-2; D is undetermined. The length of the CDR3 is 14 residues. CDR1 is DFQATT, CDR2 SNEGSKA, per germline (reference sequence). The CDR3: CSARDLQTAYGYTF. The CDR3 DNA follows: TGTAGTGCTAGAGATTTGCAGACGGCCTATGGCTACACCTTC.

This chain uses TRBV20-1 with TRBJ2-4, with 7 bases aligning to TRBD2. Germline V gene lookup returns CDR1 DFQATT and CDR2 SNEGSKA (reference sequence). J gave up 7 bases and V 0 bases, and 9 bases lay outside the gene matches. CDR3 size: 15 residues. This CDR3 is CSARDEAGLMNIQYF. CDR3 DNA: TGCAGTGCTAGAGATGAAGCGGGACTTATGAACATTCAGTACTTC.

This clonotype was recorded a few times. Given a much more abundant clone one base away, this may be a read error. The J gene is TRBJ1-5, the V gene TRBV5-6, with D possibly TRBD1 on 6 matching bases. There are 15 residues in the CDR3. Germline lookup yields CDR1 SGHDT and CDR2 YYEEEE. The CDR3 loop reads CASGLGRGRNQPQHF. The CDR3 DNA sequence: TGTGCCAGCGGCTTGGGCAGGGGAAGGAATCAGCCCCAGCATTTT.

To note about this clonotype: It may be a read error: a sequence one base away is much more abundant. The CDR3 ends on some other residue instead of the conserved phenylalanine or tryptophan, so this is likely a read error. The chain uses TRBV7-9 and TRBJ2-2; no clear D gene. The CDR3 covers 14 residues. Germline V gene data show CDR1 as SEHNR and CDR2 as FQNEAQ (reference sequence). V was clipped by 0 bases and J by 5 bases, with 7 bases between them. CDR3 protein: CASSLAEATGELFC. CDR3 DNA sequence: TGTGCCAGCAGCTTAGCAGAGGCTACCGGGGAGCTGTTTTGT.

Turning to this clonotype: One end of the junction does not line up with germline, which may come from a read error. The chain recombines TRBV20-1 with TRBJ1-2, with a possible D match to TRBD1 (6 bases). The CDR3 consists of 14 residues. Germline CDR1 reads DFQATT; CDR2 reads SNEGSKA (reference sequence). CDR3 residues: CSASIMDSNYGYTF. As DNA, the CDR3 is TGCAGTGCTAGCATCATGGACAGTAACTATGGCTACACCTTT.

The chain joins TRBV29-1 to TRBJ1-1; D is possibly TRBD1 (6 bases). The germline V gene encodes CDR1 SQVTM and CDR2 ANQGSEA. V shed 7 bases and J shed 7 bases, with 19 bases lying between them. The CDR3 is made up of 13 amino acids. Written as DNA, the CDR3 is TGCAGCGCCTCAGCATGGGGGGACATTGAAGCTTTCTTT. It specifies CSASAWGDIEAFF.

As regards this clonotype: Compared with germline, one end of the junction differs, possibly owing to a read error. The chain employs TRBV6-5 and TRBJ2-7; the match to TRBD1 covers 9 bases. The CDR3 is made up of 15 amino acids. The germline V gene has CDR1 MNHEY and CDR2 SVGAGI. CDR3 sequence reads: CASSYSGQGRSEEYF. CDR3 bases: TGTGCCAGTAGTTACTCCGGACAGGGGCGCTCCGAGGAGTACTTC.

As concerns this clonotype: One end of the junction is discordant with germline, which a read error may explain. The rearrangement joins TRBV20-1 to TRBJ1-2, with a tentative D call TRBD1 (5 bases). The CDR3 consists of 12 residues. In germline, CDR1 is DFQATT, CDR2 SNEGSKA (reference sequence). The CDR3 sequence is CSVYGGGYGYTF. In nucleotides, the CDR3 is TGCAGTGTCTACGGCGGGGGTTATGGATACACCTTC.

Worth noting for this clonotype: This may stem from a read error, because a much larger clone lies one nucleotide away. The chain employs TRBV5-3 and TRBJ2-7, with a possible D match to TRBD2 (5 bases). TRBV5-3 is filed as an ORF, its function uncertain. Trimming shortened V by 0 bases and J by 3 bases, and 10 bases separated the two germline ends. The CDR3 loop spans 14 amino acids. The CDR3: CARSLDGKIYEQYF. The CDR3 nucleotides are TGTGCCAGAAGCTTGGACGGGAAAATCTACGAGCAGTACTTC.

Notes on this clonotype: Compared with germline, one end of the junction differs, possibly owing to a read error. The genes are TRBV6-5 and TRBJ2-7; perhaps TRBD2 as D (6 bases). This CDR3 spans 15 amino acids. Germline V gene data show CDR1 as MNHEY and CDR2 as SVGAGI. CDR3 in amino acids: CASSYGAGGVYDQYF. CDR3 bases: TGTGCCAGCAGTTACGGGGCTGGAGGGGTTTACGATCAGTACTTC.

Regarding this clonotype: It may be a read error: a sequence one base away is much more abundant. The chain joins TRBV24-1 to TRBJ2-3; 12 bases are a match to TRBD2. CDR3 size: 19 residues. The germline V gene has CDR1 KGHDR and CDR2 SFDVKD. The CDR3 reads CTTSDSLAGGASSTDTQYF. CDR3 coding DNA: TGTACCACCAGTGATTCTCTAGCGGGAGGGGCCTCCAGCACAGATACGCAGTATTTT.

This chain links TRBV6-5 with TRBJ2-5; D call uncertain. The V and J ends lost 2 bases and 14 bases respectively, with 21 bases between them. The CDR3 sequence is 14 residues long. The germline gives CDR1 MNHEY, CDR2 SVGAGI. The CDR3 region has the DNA TGTGCCAGCAGTTACGTTAGTGGGTTTGAGACCCGATACTTC. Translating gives CASSYVSGFETRYF.

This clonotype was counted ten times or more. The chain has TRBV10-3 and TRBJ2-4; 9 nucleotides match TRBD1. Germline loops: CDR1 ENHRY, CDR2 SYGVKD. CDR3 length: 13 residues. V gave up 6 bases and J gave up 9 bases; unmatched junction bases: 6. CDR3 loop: CAIRGGQGAIQYF. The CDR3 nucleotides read TGTGCCATCAGGGGGGGACAGGGCGCCATTCAGTACTTC.

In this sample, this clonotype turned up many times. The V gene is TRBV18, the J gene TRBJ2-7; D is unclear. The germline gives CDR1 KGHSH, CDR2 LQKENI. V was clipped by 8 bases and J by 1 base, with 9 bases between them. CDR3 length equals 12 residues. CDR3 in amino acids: CASSLGSYEQYF. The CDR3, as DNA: TGTGCCAGCAGCCTAGGTTCCTACGAGCAGTACTTC.

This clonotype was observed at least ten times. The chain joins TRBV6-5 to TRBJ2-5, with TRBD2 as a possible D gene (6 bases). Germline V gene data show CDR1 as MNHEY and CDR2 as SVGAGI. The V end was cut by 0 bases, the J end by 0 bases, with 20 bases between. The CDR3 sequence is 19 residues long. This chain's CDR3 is CASSYSSVTGEEYQETQYF. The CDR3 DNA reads TGTGCCAGCAGTTACTCTTCGGTGACCGGGGAGGAGTACCAAGAGACCCAGTACTTC.